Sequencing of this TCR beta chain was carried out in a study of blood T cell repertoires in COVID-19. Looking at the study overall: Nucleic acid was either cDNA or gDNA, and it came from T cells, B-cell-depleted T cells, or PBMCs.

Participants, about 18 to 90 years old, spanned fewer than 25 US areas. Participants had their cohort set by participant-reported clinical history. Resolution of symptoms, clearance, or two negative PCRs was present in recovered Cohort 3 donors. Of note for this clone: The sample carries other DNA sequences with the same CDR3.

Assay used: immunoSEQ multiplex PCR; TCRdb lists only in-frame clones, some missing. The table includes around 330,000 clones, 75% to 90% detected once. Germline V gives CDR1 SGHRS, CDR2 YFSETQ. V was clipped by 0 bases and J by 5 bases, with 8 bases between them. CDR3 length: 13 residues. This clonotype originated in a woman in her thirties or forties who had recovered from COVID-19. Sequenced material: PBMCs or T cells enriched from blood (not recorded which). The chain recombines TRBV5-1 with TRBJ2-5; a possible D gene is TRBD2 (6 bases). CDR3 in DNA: TGCGCCAGCAGCTTGGACGCGGGGGAGACCCAGTACTTC. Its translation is CASSLDAGETQYF.